This T cell receptor (beta chain) was profiled in a study of cytomegalovirus exposure and HLA in healthy donors. Germline V gives CDR1 KGHSH, CDR2 LQKENI. Losses at the gene ends were 4 bases for V and 3 bases for J; bases not matched to a gene: 13. The CDR3 contains 18 residues. Overall study findings and caveats: Later genetic work tied a missense DCLRE1C variant to beta-chain V and J trimming. From TCR beta sequences, most subjects' HLA-A and HLA-B alleles were reportedly predicted accurately.

Primers: 60 Vbeta forward and 13 Jbeta reverse. Repertoires were generated with immunoSEQ multiplex PCR, while TCRdb's copy carries only in-frame clones and drops some. Among 120,000 or so clones listed, around 83% were seen once. Of note for this clone: Its target is unknown.

Each of the donors was a healthy bone marrow donor. Though nominally healthy at sampling, donors likely had unrecorded immune exposures. The TCR comes from a woman aged 55-75 years in good health and CMV-seropositive. The chain joins TRBV18 to TRBJ2-1, with 9 bases identical to TRBD2. Input material: PBMCs. The CDR3 loop reads CASSLNVPRLADYNEQFF. In DNA form, the CDR3 reads TGTGCCAGCTCACTAAACGTTCCGCGACTAGCGGACTACAATGAGCAGTTCTTC.